This T cell receptor beta chain was sequenced in a study of T cells after yellow fever vaccination. CDR1 is SGHTA, CDR2 FQGNSA, per germline. Trimming removed 7 bases from V and 4 bases from J, with 13 bases in between. The CDR3 extends over 13 amino acids. Regarding this clonotype: Its target is not known.

Findings of the study overall: Clones from primary vaccination mostly reappeared after the booster (less than 98% CD4, under 90% CD8).

Each CDR3 protein gets one entry after TCRdb re-called the 5' RACE reads with MiXCR. The table has more than 300,000 distinct CDR3 sequences, approximately 11% seen once. V usage is TRBV7-2 and J usage is TRBJ2-5; possible D gene TRBD2, 7 bases. This sample comprised CD4+ T cells sorted from PBMCs, obtained 45 days after the yellow fever booster vaccination. The sequence derives from a man aged 18 to 29 who received the YFV17D yellow fever vaccine. The CDR3, as DNA: TGTGCCAGCAACCGCGGGGGCGTAGAGACCCAGTACTTC. This translates into CASNRGGVETQYF.